Listed below are T cell receptor beta chains from one sample, sequenced in a study of cytotoxic CD8 clonotypes in ibrutinib-treated CLL. Generated by immunoSEQ multiplex PCR, the TCRdb table keeps only in-frame clones and is missing some. The profile shows some 130,000 clones, roughly three quarters of them singletons. The sample in question was PBMCs, obtained after 24 months of ibrutinib treatment. The receptor source for this set is a human donor with chronic lymphocytic leukemia. CDR3s include the opening cysteine and the closing phenylalanine or tryptophan. The order of the fields is V gene, D gene, CDR3 length, J gene, clone size, CDR3 DNA, CDR3 protein. The D gene is left open where the match is weak. Size is stated for part of the rows, as once, few or many counts, or as a class when the clone is expanded.

v_call: TRBV27
d_call: -
cdr3_length: 15
j_call: TRBJ1-2
clone_size: -
cdr3_nt: TGTGCCAGCAGTTTATTGGGCCGCCGGGGCTATGGCTACACCTTC
cdr3_aa: CASSLLGRRGYGYTF

v_call: TRBV5-1
d_call: -
cdr3_length: 15
j_call: TRBJ1-6
clone_size: -
cdr3_nt: TGCGCCAGCAGCTTGGCCGGGCGGGACTATTCACCCCTCCACTTT
cdr3_aa: CASSLAGRDYSPLHF

v_call: TRBV6-1
d_call: TRBD1
cdr3_length: 14
j_call: TRBJ2-7
clone_size: once
cdr3_nt: TGTGCCAGCAGTCCCGGGGACAGGGGTTACGAGCAGTACTTC
cdr3_aa: CASSPGDRGYEQYF

v_call: TRBV10-3
d_call: TRBD1
cdr3_length: 14
j_call: TRBJ2-1
clone_size: -
cdr3_nt: TGTGCCATCAGTCCGGGACAGGGGGGAAATGAGCAGTTCTTC
cdr3_aa: CAISPGQGGNEQFF

v_call: TRBV28
d_call: -
cdr3_length: 12
j_call: TRBJ2-7
clone_size: -
cdr3_nt: TGTGCCAGCAGCCCGGGGCAGCTTGAGCAGTACTTC
cdr3_aa: CASSPGQLEQYF

v_call: TRBV7-3
d_call: -
cdr3_length: 14
j_call: TRBJ2-3
clone_size: -
cdr3_nt: TGTGCCAGCAGCTTGGGGCTGCACGCAGATACGCAGTATTTT
cdr3_aa: CASSLGLHADTQYF

v_call: TRBV27
d_call: -
cdr3_length: 16
j_call: TRBJ2-7
clone_size: -
cdr3_nt: TGTGCCAGCAGCCCCTCCAAGGGCGGGGGCTACTACGAGCAGTACTTC
cdr3_aa: CASSPSKGGGYYEQYF

v_call: TRBV9
d_call: -
cdr3_length: 15
j_call: TRBJ1-6
clone_size: -
cdr3_nt: TGTGCCAGCAGCGGCCCCAGTTTGGGGAATTCACCCCTCCACTTT
cdr3_aa: CASSGPSLGNSPLHF

v_call: TRBV6-6
d_call: -
cdr3_length: 12
j_call: TRBJ2-7
clone_size: -
cdr3_nt: TGTGCCAGCAGTGAGGGGGGACTCGCGCAGTACTTC
cdr3_aa: CASSEGGLAQYF

v_call: TRBV5-1
d_call: TRBD2
cdr3_length: 16
j_call: TRBJ2-5
clone_size: once
cdr3_nt: TGCGCCAGCAGCTTGGGACTAGCGGGAGCCCAAGAGACCCAGTACTTC
cdr3_aa: CASSLGLAGAQETQYF

v_call: TRBV9
d_call: TRBD2
cdr3_length: 17
j_call: TRBJ2-1
clone_size: -
cdr3_nt: TGTGCCAGCAGCGTAGACATGAGGACTAGCGGGAGTTATGAGCAGTTCTTC
cdr3_aa: CASSVDMRTSGSYEQFF

v_call: TRBV5-1
d_call: -
cdr3_length: 12
j_call: TRBJ2-7
clone_size: -
cdr3_nt: TGCGCCAGCAGCTGGGGTTCCTACGAGCAGTACTTC
cdr3_aa: CASSWGSYEQYF

v_call: TRBV5-6
d_call: -
cdr3_length: 12
j_call: TRBJ2-3
clone_size: -
cdr3_nt: TGTGCCAGCAGCTTGGCCGGGGGCAGCGAGGATTTT
cdr3_aa: CASSLAGGSEDF

v_call: TRBV6-6
d_call: -
cdr3_length: 11
j_call: TRBJ2-3
clone_size: -
cdr3_nt: TGTGCCAGCACTAGAGCAGATACGCAGTATTTT
cdr3_aa: CASTRADTQYF

v_call: TRBV5-4
d_call: -
cdr3_length: 13
j_call: TRBJ1-2
clone_size: -
cdr3_nt: TGTGCCAGCAGCTTGGCGGCAGAGTATGGCTACACCTTC
cdr3_aa: CASSLAAEYGYTF

v_call: TRBV15
d_call: -
cdr3_length: 14
j_call: TRBJ1-5
clone_size: -
cdr3_nt: TGTGCCACCGGGACGGACTATAGCAATCAGCCCCAGCATTTT
cdr3_aa: CATGTDYSNQPQHF

v_call: TRBV6-6
d_call: -
cdr3_length: 13
j_call: TRBJ1-6
clone_size: -
cdr3_nt: TGTGCCAGCAGCCTAGTGCGGGGTTCACCCCTCCACTTT
cdr3_aa: CASSLVRGSPLHF

v_call: TRBV5-4
d_call: -
cdr3_length: 14
j_call: TRBJ2-7
clone_size: -
cdr3_nt: TGTGCCAGCAGCTTGGGGTGGGGCTCCTACGAGCAGTACTTC
cdr3_aa: CASSLGWGSYEQYF

v_call: TRBV29-1
d_call: -
cdr3_length: 11
j_call: TRBJ1-2
clone_size: -
cdr3_nt: TGCAGCGTTGTGCAGACCTATGGCTACACCTTC
cdr3_aa: CSVVQTYGYTF

v_call: TRBV28
d_call: TRBD1
cdr3_length: 14
j_call: TRBJ1-2
clone_size: -
cdr3_nt: TGTGCCAGCAGGGCGGGGACAGCCGATTATGGCTACACCTTC
cdr3_aa: CASRAGTADYGYTF

v_call: TRBV20-1
d_call: -
cdr3_length: 11
j_call: TRBJ2-7
clone_size: -
cdr3_nt: TGCAGTGCCCCCACAGTGGGGGAGCAGTACTTC
cdr3_aa: CSAPTVGEQYF

v_call: TRBV18
d_call: -
cdr3_length: 14
j_call: TRBJ2-5
clone_size: -
cdr3_nt: TGTGCCAGCTCACCAGGGTTGGGGGAAGAGACCCAGTACTTC
cdr3_aa: CASSPGLGEETQYF

v_call: TRBV7-2
d_call: -
cdr3_length: 14
j_call: TRBJ2-5
clone_size: -
cdr3_nt: TGTGCCAGCAGCTCCCGGGCCTCCCAAGAGACCCAGTACTTC
cdr3_aa: CASSSRASQETQYF

v_call: TRBV27
d_call: -
cdr3_length: 13
j_call: TRBJ2-7
clone_size: -
cdr3_nt: TGTGCCAGAAGGACACCGAGCTCCTACGAGCAGTACTTC
cdr3_aa: CARRTPSSYEQYF

v_call: TRBV5-4
d_call: TRBD2
cdr3_length: 15
j_call: TRBJ2-1
clone_size: -
cdr3_nt: TGTGCCAGCAGCTCGACTAGCGGGAGGTGGGTTGAGCAGTTCTTC
cdr3_aa: CASSSTSGRWVEQFF

v_call: TRBV19
d_call: -
cdr3_length: 13
j_call: TRBJ1-2
clone_size: many
cdr3_nt: TGTGCCAGTAGTATCGGGCAGATCTATGGCTACACCTTC
cdr3_aa: CASSIGQIYGYTF

v_call: TRBV5-1
d_call: -
cdr3_length: 13
j_call: TRBJ2-2
clone_size: many
cdr3_nt: TGCGCCAGCAGCTTTTTCGGCACCGGGGAGCTGTTTTTT
cdr3_aa: CASSFFGTGELFF

v_call: TRBV28
d_call: TRBD2
cdr3_length: 16
j_call: TRBJ2-5
clone_size: -
cdr3_nt: TGTGCCAGCAGCCGTAGCGGGAGGGCCGGTCGGGAGACCCAGTACTTC
cdr3_aa: CASSRSGRAGRETQYF

v_call: TRBV28
d_call: -
cdr3_length: 13
j_call: TRBJ1-1
clone_size: -
cdr3_nt: TGTGCCAGCAGTTTCTCATCCAACACTGAAGCTTTCTTT
cdr3_aa: CASSFSSNTEAFF

v_call: TRBV19
d_call: -
cdr3_length: 14
j_call: TRBJ1-5
clone_size: -
cdr3_nt: TGTGCCAGTAGCAGGGTATCTGGGGATCAGCCCCAGCATTTT
cdr3_aa: CASSRVSGDQPQHF

v_call: TRBV2
d_call: -
cdr3_length: 13
j_call: TRBJ2-7
clone_size: -
cdr3_nt: TGTGCCAGCAGTGAGTGGGGGGCATACGAGCAGTACTTC
cdr3_aa: CASSEWGAYEQYF

v_call: TRBV2
d_call: -
cdr3_length: 14
j_call: TRBJ2-2
clone_size: -
cdr3_nt: TGTGCCAGCCTGACTAGGAGGGACACCGGGGAGCTGTTTTTT
cdr3_aa: CASLTRRDTGELFF

v_call: TRBV28
d_call: TRBD1
cdr3_length: 16
j_call: TRBJ2-2
clone_size: -
cdr3_nt: TGTGCCAGCAGTTTGTTGCCAGGGGGCTCGGACGGGGAGCTGTTTTTT
cdr3_aa: CASSLLPGGSDGELFF

v_call: TRBV4-2
d_call: TRBD2
cdr3_length: 17
j_call: TRBJ2-7
clone_size: -
cdr3_nt: TGTGCCAGCAGCCCCATCCCCGGGACTAGCGCCACGTACGAGCAGTACTTC
cdr3_aa: CASSPIPGTSATYEQYF

v_call: TRBV25-1
d_call: TRBD2
cdr3_length: 16
j_call: TRBJ2-3
clone_size: few
cdr3_nt: TGTGCCAGCAGTGAATGGGGACTAGCGGGGGCAGATACGCAGTATTTT
cdr3_aa: CASSEWGLAGADTQYF

v_call: TRBV19
d_call: -
cdr3_length: 14
j_call: TRBJ2-2
clone_size: many
cdr3_nt: TGTGCCAGTAGTAACCAGGGGGGGACCGGGGAGCTGTTTTTT
cdr3_aa: CASSNQGGTGELFF

v_call: TRBV6-5
d_call: -
cdr3_length: 14
j_call: TRBJ1-5
clone_size: -
cdr3_nt: TGTGCCAGCAGTTACCCCGGGGGGGGTCAGCCCCAGCATTTT
cdr3_aa: CASSYPGGGQPQHF

v_call: TRBV6-7
d_call: TRBD2
cdr3_length: 14
j_call: TRBJ2-7
clone_size: -
cdr3_nt: TGTGCCAGCAGGGGGGGACTAGCGAGATACGAGCAGTACTTC
cdr3_aa: CASRGGLARYEQYF

v_call: TRBV18
d_call: -
cdr3_length: 13
j_call: TRBJ2-1
clone_size: -
cdr3_nt: TGTGCCAGCTCACCGGTGGCAGGGAATGAGCAGTTCTTC
cdr3_aa: CASSPVAGNEQFF

v_call: TRBV6-6
d_call: -
cdr3_length: 11
j_call: TRBJ2-7
clone_size: -
cdr3_nt: TGTGCCAGCAACCAAGACCACGAGCAGTACTTC
cdr3_aa: CASNQDHEQYF

v_call: TRBV21-1
d_call: -
cdr3_length: 11
j_call: TRBJ1-5
clone_size: once
cdr3_nt: TGTGCCAGCAGCACCGCTCACCCCCAGCATTTT
cdr3_aa: CASSTAHPQHF

v_call: TRBV4-2
d_call: TRBD2
cdr3_length: 14
j_call: TRBJ2-7
clone_size: -
cdr3_nt: TGTGCCAGCAGCCAAGTCGGGACTACCTACGAGCAGTACTTC
cdr3_aa: CASSQVGTTYEQYF

v_call: TRBV4-2
d_call: -
cdr3_length: 13
j_call: TRBJ1-5
clone_size: -
cdr3_nt: TGTGCCAGCAGCCAAGATTCGAGTCAGCCCCAGCATTTT
cdr3_aa: CASSQDSSQPQHF

v_call: TRBV5-1
d_call: -
cdr3_length: 15
j_call: TRBJ2-1
clone_size: -
cdr3_nt: TGCGCCAGCAGCCCCATGGGTGGGGGGCCTGGGGAGCAGTTCTTC
cdr3_aa: CASSPMGGGPGEQFF

v_call: TRBV5-1
d_call: TRBD1
cdr3_length: 14
j_call: TRBJ1-2
clone_size: once
cdr3_nt: TGCGCCAGCAGCCCAGGGACAGGGGGGGATGGCTACACCTTC
cdr3_aa: CASSPGTGGDGYTF